This TCR beta chain was captured by sequencing in a study of cytomegalovirus exposure and HLA in healthy donors. The V end was cut by 2 bases, the J end by 4 bases, with 15 bases between. The CDR3 consists of 16 residues. In germline, CDR1 is SGHTA, CDR2 FQGNSA. In the case of this clone: The antigen remains undetermined.

Study results and caveats: TCR beta chains associated with HLA were, in a later analysis, more clonally expanded than equally common others.

A multiplex PCR was run with 60 Vbeta primers and 13 Jbeta primers. Original methodology: As a later analysis found, there were 82 million or so unique TCR beta chains, of which around 10 million were shared. TCRdb's copy holds only in-frame clones and misses some; the assay was immunoSEQ multiplex PCR. That table supplies the V and J calls and clone size; D and trimming were determined from the DNA. The data contain around 70,000 clones, approximately 80% of them singletons. The chain uses TRBV7-2 and TRBJ1-5; D unresolved. This sequence was found in a girl aged 5-17 years in good health and CMV-seropositive. The sequencing input was PBMCs. CDR3 DNA sequence: TGTGCCAGCAGCTTAACGAGGGCGATTCGTAATCAGCCCCAGCATTTT. The encoded protein is CASSLTRAIRNQPQHF. The full variable domain, its missing parts supplied by reference TRBV7-2 and TRBJ1-5, is GAGVSQSPSNKVTEKGKDVELRCDPISGHTALYWYRQSLGQGLEFLIYFQGNSAPDKSGLPSDRFSAERTGGSVSTLTIQRTQQEDSAVYLCASSLTRAIRNQPQHFGDGTRLSIL.